This T cell receptor beta chain was documented in a study of cytomegalovirus exposure and HLA in healthy donors. V trimming: 0 bases; J trimming: 4 bases; junction bases outside the gene matches: 2. CDR3 length: 15 amino acids. Germline CDR1 and CDR2: MNHEY and SVGAGI. The PCR had 60 Vbeta and 13 Jbeta primers. TCRdb's copy holds only in-frame clones and misses some; the assay was immunoSEQ multiplex PCR. The table lists about 200,000 clones, about 81% of them singletons. The sequenced material came from PBMCs. The gene calls are TRBV6-5 and TRBJ1-2, with 10 bases aligning to TRBD1. This clonotype was obtained from a middle-aged woman in good health and CMV-seronegative. CDR3 loop: CASSYSTGGGYGYTF. DNA of the CDR3: TGTGCCAGCAGTTACTCGACAGGGGGCGGCTATGGCTACACCTTC.